Shown below are 18 T cell receptor beta chains from a single sample sequenced in a study of blood T cell repertoires in COVID-19. TCRdb's table, derived via immunoSEQ multiplex PCR, lists solely in-frame clones and lacks some. The profile shows more than 200,000 clones, roughly 91% of them singletons. The sequenced sample was PBMCs or T cells enriched from blood (not recorded which). The receptor source for this set is a man aged 25 to 45 in a cohort exposed to, infected with or recovered from COVID-19 (not recorded which).

The CDR3 nucleotides are TGTGCCAGCAGCCAAGAGACCGGGACAGGGGGCAACGAGCAGTACTTC. Protein product: CASSQETGTGGNEQYF. The chain carries TRBV4-2 and TRBJ2-7; TRBD1 matches at 12 bases. The CDR3 length is 16 residues. V lost 0 bases to trimming and J lost 5 bases; unmatched junction nucleotides: 5. Germline loops: CDR1 LGHNA, CDR2 YNFKEQ.

Here the CDR3 reads CASSATSGRNEQYF. CDR3 nucleotide sequence: TGTGCCAGCAGCGCGACTAGCGGGAGAAACGAGCAGTACTTC. This sequence joins TRBV9 and TRBJ2-7, with TRBD2 matching 12 bases. Germline assignment: CDR1 SGDLS and CDR2 YYNGEE. The length of the CDR3 is 14 residues. V dropped 3 bases and J dropped 5; count of bases not matched to a gene: 3.

The genes are TRBV19 and TRBJ2-6; 8 bases fit TRBD1. Germline V gives CDR1 LNHDA, CDR2 SQIVND (reference sequence). The CDR3 spans 16 residues. J lost 4 bases, V lost 6 bases, and 8 bases had no gene match. The CDR3 reads CASSPQGAAGANVLTF. CDR3 coding DNA: TGTGCCAGTAGCCCTCAGGGGGCGGCCGGGGCCAACGTCCTGACTTTC.

The chain carries TRBV18 and TRBJ1-2; D perhaps matches TRBD1 (6 bases). The CDR3 is made up of 14 amino acids. V was cut by 2 bases and J by 2 bases, with 9 bases left in between. Germline values: CDR1 KGHSH, CDR2 LQKENI. CDR3 DNA sequence: TGTGCCAGCTCACCAACAGGGTCGAACTATGGCTACACCTTC. As protein: CASSPTGSNYGYTF.

The chain is built from TRBV7-6 and TRBJ2-7; D might be TRBD1 (6 bases). Germline V gene data show CDR1 as SGHVS and CDR2 as FNYEAQ. This CDR3 is built from 16 residues. Deletions cut 6 bases from V and 0 bases from J, with 18 bases between. CDR3 amino acids: CASSSPSKTGSYEQYF. CDR3 nucleotides: TGTGCCAGCAGTTCTCCCTCTAAGACAGGCTCCTACGAGCAGTACTTC. The whole variable domain, filled in from reference TRBV7-6 and TRBJ2-7, reads GAGVSQSPRYKVTKRGQDVALRCDPISGHVSLYWYRQALGQGPEFLTYFNYEAQQDKSGLPNDRFSAERPEGSISTLTIQRTEQRDSAMYRCASSSPSKTGSYEQYFGPGTRLTVT.

This clone was picked up a small number of times. The chain carries TRBV14 and TRBJ2-3, with a weak D call TRBD2 (5 bases). CDR1 SGHDN and CDR2 FVKESK come from the germline V gene. The CDR3 extends over 13 amino acids. The V end was cut by 0 bases, the J end by 4 bases, with 5 bases between. In DNA, the CDR3 is TGTGCCAGCAGCCAAGAGAGGGCAGATACGCAGTATTTT. It is translated as CASSQERADTQYF.

J is TRBJ2-2 and V is TRBV20-1, with D possibly being TRBD1 (5 bases). Trimming pared 3 bases from V and 2 bases from J, leaving 10 bases between. CDR3 length: 14 amino acids. Germline V gene data show CDR1 as DFQATT and CDR2 as SNEGSKA (reference sequence). The CDR3 bases are TGCAGTGCTAGTACGACAGATAACACCGGGGAGCTGTTTTTT. Its translation: CSASTTDNTGELFF.

The rearrangement links TRBV9 to TRBJ2-7, with 9 nucleotides matching TRBD1. V dropped 0 bases and J dropped 4; count of bases not matched to a gene: 2. The CDR3 extends over 14 amino acids. Per germline, CDR1 SGDLS and CDR2 YYNGEE. The CDR3 DNA follows: TGTGCCAGCAGCGTAGTTGGACAGGGGTACGAGCAGTACTTC. Translating gives CASSVVGQGYEQYF.

This chain joins TRBV7-9 and TRBJ1-1, with a tentative D call TRBD1 (5 bases). V dropped 2 bases and J dropped 1 base, with 11 bases sitting between them. Germline CDR1 SEHNR, CDR2 FQNEAQ (reference sequence). The CDR3 is 15 residues long. The CDR3, as DNA: TGTGCCAGCAGCTTATATGGGGCTGAGAACACTGAAGCTTTCTTT. Its protein product is CASSLYGAENTEAFF.

The chain joins TRBV28 to TRBJ1-4, with 10 bases aligning to TRBD1. The V gene end was trimmed by 1 base and the J gene end by 6 bases; junction bases not matched to a gene: 8. The CDR3 has 17 amino acids. Germline V lookup: CDR1 MDHEN, CDR2 SYDVKM. The CDR3 loop is CASSLSFPGTGDEKLFF. CDR3 nucleotide sequence: TGTGCCAGCAGTTTATCCTTTCCCGGGACAGGGGATGAAAAACTGTTTTTT.

The CDR3 loop is CASSQLAGDSYEQYF. CDR3 in DNA: TGTGCCAGCAGCCAACTAGCGGGAGACTCCTACGAGCAGTACTTC. The genes are TRBV3-1 (or the pseudogene TRBV3-2) and TRBJ2-7; TRBD2 matches at 10 bases. This CDR3 has 15 amino acids. J lost 0 bases, V lost 2 bases, and 1 base had no gene match. The V gene's germline CDR1 is LGHDT and CDR2 YNNKEL (reference sequence).

This rearrangement joins TRBV28 to TRBJ2-6; D remains unclear. Trimming took off 6 bases at V and 4 bases at J, with 10 bases between the two ends. CDR1 and CDR2 (germline): MDHEN, SYDVKM. The CDR3 sequence is 14 residues long. The CDR3 spells CASRPHGGANVLTF. CDR3 DNA sequence: TGTGCCAGCAGACCACACGGGGGGGCCAACGTCCTGACTTTC.

This chain links TRBV28 with TRBJ2-5, with TRBD1 matching 9 bases. The CDR3 is 16 amino acids. Losses at the gene ends were 4 bases for V and 4 bases for J; bases not matched to a gene: 10. Germline CDR1 MDHEN, CDR2 SYDVKM. The CDR3 loop is CASSSLQGAVGETQYF. CDR3 sequence (DNA): TGTGCCAGCAGTTCCCTACAGGGGGCTGTTGGAGAGACCCAGTACTTC. The full variable domain, in which reference TRBV28 and TRBJ2-5 provide the parts outside the CDR3, is DVKVTQSSRYLVKRTGEKVFLECVQDMDHENMFWYRQDPGLGLRLIYFSYDVKMKEKGDIPEGYSVSREKKERFSLILESASTNQTSMYLCASSSLQGAVGETQYFGPGTRLLVL.

This chain connects TRBV27 to TRBJ2-5; D remains unclear. The CDR3 is made up of 14 amino acids. CDR1 MNHEY and CDR2 SMNVEV come from the germline V gene (reference sequence). V shed 3 bases and J shed 1 base, with 9 bases lying between them. CDR3 loop: CASSFTHSQETQYF. As DNA, the CDR3 is TGTGCCAGCAGTTTTACCCACTCCCAAGAGACCCAGTACTTC.

The V call is TRBV6-2 or TRBV6-3, the J call TRBJ1-1; TRBD1 might be the D (5 bases). This CDR3 is 14 amino acids long. V was clipped by 6 bases and J by 4 bases, with 15 bases between them. Germline CDR1 and CDR2: MNHEY and SVGEGT. The CDR3 DNA follows: TGTGCCAGCAGCCTATTGGGGGGAGGCACTGAAGCTTTCTTT. As protein: CASSLLGGGTEAFF.

The chain combines TRBV27 with TRBJ2-1; D is ambiguous. The length of the CDR3 is 17 residues. V lost 3 bases and J lost 4, with 19 bases in between. CDR1 MNHEY and CDR2 SMNVEV come from the germline V gene (reference sequence). CDR3 sequence (DNA): TGTGCCAGCAGTTTGTCCCCGACGAGGAAATTATACAATGAGCAGTTCTTC. It translates to CASSLSPTRKLYNEQFF.

The J gene is TRBJ2-7, the V gene TRBV27, with 11 bases matching TRBD1. Trimming at V came to 6 bases and at J to 5 bases, leaving 9 bases not matched to a gene. This CDR3 has 15 residues. Germline CDR1 MNHEY, CDR2 SMNVEV (reference sequence). The CDR3 protein is CASSLVGDRGNEQYF. The CDR3 DNA follows: TGTGCCAGCAGCTTGGTGGGGGACAGGGGGAACGAGCAGTACTTC.

The rearrangement joins TRBV28 to TRBJ2-1; 7 bases match TRBD1. Trimming at V came to 4 bases and at J to 6 bases, leaving 15 bases not matched to a gene. The V gene's germline CDR1 is MDHEN and CDR2 SYDVKM. CDR3 length equals 17 residues. CDR3 sequence reads: CASSSLQGFATLNEQFF. DNA of the CDR3: TGTGCCAGCAGTTCCCTACAGGGGTTCGCGACCCTCAATGAGCAGTTCTTC.